This paragraph reports one T cell receptor beta chain. This clone was seen just once. This clone's antigen is unknown. The input lacks base qualities; no much larger clone sits a single base away. Reading from cysteine to phenylalanine, the CDR3 counts 15 amino acids. The kept DNA is CDR3 alone, 45 bases in frame from the first base. CDR1 and CDR2 are read off the germline V gene as SGHRS and YFSETQ. The junction shows trimming of 2 bases on V and 2 bases on J, plus 12 bases between the germline ends. Between the mid-2010s and the late 2010s, the patients underwent resection in either Japan or China. Histologic diagnosis of each case was confirmed independently by two lung cancer pathologists on H&E slides. Macro-dissection after pathologic assessment enriched premalignant or tumor cells for nucleic acid extraction. The AllPrep DNA/RNA FFPE Kit was used to isolate DNA from FFPE tissue. The immunoSEQ hsTCRbeta Kit was used to sequence TCR beta CDR3 regions from DNA. Regarding the original processing steps: The ImmunoSEQ Analyzer was used to analyse the TCR sequencing data. T cell clonality was calculated on productive rearrangements as 1 minus Pielou's evenness. To measure T cell diversity, the inverse Simpson index was applied to productive templates. T cell density was TCR beta template counts normalized to usable DNA, estimated by amplifying and sequencing housekeeping genes. Two-sided Kruskal-Wallis tests were used to compare TCR metrics across histologic stages. TCRdb carries this immuneACCESS record with in-frame sequences only. Its versions omit some clonotypes, under half of them owing to an unresolved V gene in the studies checked, with the rest unexplained. That table furnishes V, J and clone size, whereas the DNA furnished D and trimming. The sample contains some 6,000 clones, roughly 77% of them found a single time. The ten most abundant clones make up roughly 9.4% of the sample.

This record belongs to a study of immune evolution from preneoplasia to lung adenocarcinoma (dated by TCRdb to the early 2020s). About the full investigation: No AAH lesions showed HLA loss of heterozygosity, compared with roughly 7.1% of AIS, 15% of MIA and under 35% of ADC lesions. Immune contexture across lung adenocarcinoma precursors and invasive adenocarcinoma was profiled using immune gene expression, TCR sequencing and multiplex immunofluorescence. According to the study, over a hundred samples went through TCR sequencing. Resected precursor lesions (AAH, AIS, MIA) and invasive adenocarcinomas were compared with paired morphologically normal lung tissue. Whole exome sequencing and methylation data from the same cohort of nodules were integrated with the immune data. Class I HLA alleles were inferred from exome data with POLYSOLVER, and allele-specific HLA loss was detected with LOHHLA. The overall cohort was made up of around 51 patients with pulmonary nodules who had surgical resection. Sample size was based on specimen availability rather than a prior power calculation. TCR sequencing data came from approximately 49 patients. The investigation overall reported the following: All patients were from Japan and China, so applicability to Western populations was uncertain. Normal lung had the highest top T cell clone frequencies, and these frequencies appeared to fall progressively from AAH through AIS, MIA and invasive adenocarcinoma. T cell clonality was highest in KRAS-mutant nodules compared with EGFR-mutant or double wild-type lesions. The highest clonality was observed in normal lung, whereas higher T cell density and diversity but lower clonality appeared to be present in later-stage lesions. The findings reflected association rather than direct causation, and larger cohorts with long-term follow-up and longitudinal biopsies were considered necessary.

The chain links TRBV5-1 with TRBJ2-3; the D gene is unclear. The sequence was obtained from a person aged 60-79 years with lung adenocarcinoma. Specimen: FFPE lung adenocarcinoma in situ tissue. The sample's cell subset or site label is to be understood as: preinvasive adenocarcinoma in situ (AIS). The CDR3 has the sequence CASSFTDGTTDTQYF. The DNA reads TGCGCCAGCAGCTTCACCGACGGAACCACAGATACGCAGTATTTT. The entire variable domain, with the stretches around the CDR3 drawn from the reference TRBV5-1 and TRBJ2-3 proteins, is KAGVTQTPRYLIKTRGQQVTLSCSPISGHRSVSWYQQTPGQGLQFLFEYFSETQRNKGNFPGRFSGRQFSNSRSEMNVSTLELGDSALYLCASSFTDGTTDTQYFGPGTRLTVL.